This T cell receptor (beta chain) is drawn from a study of T cells in tuberculosis. Background on the study: The T cells targeted glucose monomycolate, a mycobacterial lipid, via CD1B. Notes on the study in general: T cells binding CD1B-GMM tetramer weakly possibly escaped the sort.

After thawing and overnight rest, PBMC were stained with GMM-loaded CD1B tetramer, viability dye and anti-CD3 for sorting. The CD1B tetramers carried C32 glucose monomycolate purified from Rhodococcus equi. No alpha-beta pairing information exists for these sequences. Libraries were prepared by immunoSEQ multiplex PCR; TCRdb keeps only in-frame clonotypes and omits some of them. The sample carries approximately 59,000 clones, approximately 91% recorded once. Trimming shortened V by 2 bases and J by 3 bases, and 16 bases separated the two germline ends. The V gene's germline CDR1 is SGHDN and CDR2 FVKESK. CDR3 length: 17 amino acids.

Sequencing input: CD1b-GMM tetramer-negative cells sorted from PBMCs. The source is an adult woman with latent tuberculosis. The chain joins TRBV14 to TRBJ2-2; D is perhaps TRBD2 (6 bases). DNA for the CDR3: TGTGCCAGCAGCCAATCCGCGGGATTGGTGGACACCGGGGAGCTGTTTTTT. Translated, it gives CASSQSAGLVDTGELFF.